The 11 T cell receptor beta chains below were found in one sample sequenced in a study of blood T cell repertoires in COVID-19. The repertoire was sequenced with immunoSEQ multiplex PCR; TCRdb's copy has only in-frame clones and lacks some. The table shows 50,000 to 75,000 clones, with around 82% occurring only once. The specimen sequenced was peripheral blood. The source of these receptors is a man older than 75 with active or convalescent COVID-19.

V gene TRBV9 combines with J gene TRBJ2-5; no definite D call. V lost 3 bases and J lost 5, with 11 bases in between. Germline V gene lookup returns CDR1 SGDLS and CDR2 YYNGEE. This CDR3 spans 13 amino acids. The DNA for the CDR3 is TGTGCCAGCAGCGCCAACCCCGGGGAGACCCAGTACTTC. Protein: CASSANPGETQYF.

This sequence joins TRBV15 and TRBJ2-7; 11 bases are a match to TRBD2. V dropped 0 bases and J dropped 9; count of bases not matched to a gene: 7. From germline, CDR1 is LNHNV and CDR2 YYDKDF (reference sequence). The CDR3 extends over 15 amino acids. The CDR3 nucleotides are TGTGCCACCAGCAGAGATCCGGGACTAGCGGAACTGCAGTACTTC. Amino acid sequence: CATSRDPGLAELQYF.

This clone was seen just once. Other DNA variants within this sample encode the same CDR3. The CDR3 nucleotides are TGTGCCAGCAGTTACTCCGGGACTGGGGGGGAAAAACTGTTTTTT. It codes for CASSYSGTGGEKLFF. The genes are TRBV6-5 and TRBJ1-4; tentatively, D is TRBD1 (5 bases). The CDR3 has 15 amino acids. The germline V and J ends were trimmed by 0 bases and 8 bases, with 13 bases remaining between them. Germline loops: CDR1 MNHEY, CDR2 SVGAGI.

The J gene is TRBJ2-7, the V gene TRBV3-1 (or the pseudogene TRBV3-2), with no clear D. The CDR3 extends over 14 amino acids. Trimming took 0 bases from V and 1 from J, leaving 7 bases between them. From germline, CDR1 is LGHDT and CDR2 YNNKEL (reference sequence). The CDR3: CASSQDTPSYEQYF. Written as DNA, the CDR3 is TGTGCCAGCAGCCAAGACACACCATCCTACGAGCAGTACTTC.

As DNA, the CDR3 is TGTGCCAGCAGTGAACAACCGGGAACACTTAATCAGCCCCAGCATTTT. Translating gives CASSEQPGTLNQPQHF. The rearrangement joins TRBV6-1 to TRBJ1-5, with unresolved D. V gave up 2 bases and J gave up 4 bases, with 15 bases separating them. CDR3 length equals 16 residues. Germline assignment: CDR1 MNHNS and CDR2 SASEGT.

The chain has TRBV24-1 and TRBJ1-1; 7 bases agree with TRBD1. V was pared by 7 bases and J by 4 bases, with 8 bases of the junction left unmatched. Germline loops: CDR1 KGHDR, CDR2 SFDVKD. This CDR3 is 14 amino acids long. The CDR3 protein is CATRDAGTATEAFF. The CDR3 DNA reads as TGTGCCACCAGGGATGCCGGGACAGCCACTGAAGCTTTCTTT.

This chain uses TRBV6-5 with TRBJ1-3, with D perhaps TRBD1 (5 bases). Germline V gene sequence: CDR1 MNHEY, CDR2 SVGAGI. CDR3 length: 15 residues. Between the trimmed V and J ends, which lost 6 bases and 2 bases, there was a span of 14 bases. This chain's CDR3 is CASRTPQGTGNTIYF. Written as DNA, the CDR3 is TGTGCCAGCAGGACCCCCCAGGGTACTGGAAACACCATATATTTT.

The rearrangement links TRBV5-1 to TRBJ2-1; 11 nucleotides match TRBD2. Per the germline V gene, CDR1 is SGHRS and CDR2 is YFSETQ. This CDR3 has 16 residues. V was clipped by 4 bases and J by 5 bases; unmatched bases: 8. The DNA for the CDR3 is TGCGCCAGCAGCCGCCTGACTAGCGGGGAAAACAATGAGCAGTTCTTC. Translated, it gives CASSRLTSGENNEQFF.

This chain joins TRBV19 and TRBJ2-2; TRBD1 matches 9 bases. Germline V gene lookup returns CDR1 LNHDA and CDR2 SQIVND (reference sequence). The CDR3 sequence is 17 residues long. Trimming at V came to 4 bases and at J to 1 base, leaving 7 bases not matched to a gene. The CDR3 DNA reads as TGTGCCAGTAGTACAGGGGACAGGGTTGGGAACACCGGGGAGCTGTTTTTT. Its translation is CASSTGDRVGNTGELFF. Looking up the rest from reference TRBV19 and TRBJ2-2 gives the full variable domain: DGGITQSPKYLFRKEGQNVTLSCEQNLNHDAMYWYRQDPGQGLRLIYYSQIVNDFQKGDIAEGYSVSREKKESFPLTVTSAQKNPTAFYLCASSTGDRVGNTGELFFGEGSRLTVL.

The chain couples TRBV28 to TRBJ2-1; 9 bases match TRBD1. Germline trimming cut 4 bases from V and 3 bases from J; bases unmatched to any gene: 10. This CDR3 is built from 17 residues. Germline-derived CDR1 and CDR2 are MDHEN and SYDVKM. As DNA, the CDR3 is TGTGCCAGCAGTTCCCAATTCTGGACAGGGGTCTACAATGAGCAGTTCTTC. It yields the protein CASSSQFWTGVYNEQFF.

A remark on this clone: An end of the junction does not agree with germline; a read error may underlie this. The rearrangement joins TRBV5-4 to TRBJ2-3; 7 bases fit TRBD1. CDR3 length: 14 residues. Germline CDR1 is SGHNT and CDR2 is YYREEE (reference sequence). CDR3 DNA: TGTGCCAGCAGCTACCGGGACAGCAAAGATACGCAGTATTTT. Protein: CASSYRDSKDTQYF.